The 11 T cell receptor beta chains listed next were all sequenced from one sample in a study of T cells after yellow fever vaccination. Each CDR3 protein is one row after TCRdb ran MiXCR on the 5' RACE reads. The sample shows about 350,000 distinct CDR3 sequences, roughly 8.4% of them seen only once. This material consisted of PBMCs, taken about 41 days after the first yellow fever vaccination. The receptor source for this set is a man between 18 and 29 years old who received the YFV17D yellow fever vaccine.

As for this clonotype: This may be a read error: a much more frequent sequence differs by one nucleotide. This sequence joins TRBV6-1 and TRBJ2-3; the match to TRBD2 covers 12 bases. CDR1 is MNHNS and CDR2 is SASEGT in the germline V gene. The CDR3 spans 14 residues. As DNA, the CDR3 is TGTGCCAGCAGGACTAGCGGGGGCACAGATACGCATTATTTT. Its translation is CASRTSGGTDTHYF.

This clonotype has at least ten counts. The gene calls are TRBV6-5 and TRBJ1-5; the D gene is possibly TRBD1 (5 bases). V lost 3 bases and J 5 bases, leaving 14 bases between the germline ends. Germline CDR1 reads MNHEY; CDR2 reads SVGAGI. The CDR3 has 15 amino acids. The CDR3 nucleotides read TGTGCCAGCAGTTATTCGGGAGGGGAGGATCAGCCCCAGCATTTT. Translating gives CASSYSGGEDQPQHF.

This clonotype occurred a few times. The V and J genes are TRBV7-3 and TRBJ2-1; 13 nucleotides line up with TRBD2. The CDR3 has 16 residues. The ends lost 5 bases at V and 9 bases at J; junction bases unmatched: 10. Looked up from germline, CDR1 is SGHTA and CDR2 is FQGTGA. The CDR3 DNA sequence: TGTGCCAGCAGCCAGACTAGCGGGGGGCAGGGGATTGAGCAGTTCTTC. It encodes CASSQTSGGQGIEQFF.

This clonotype has just a few counts. As DNA, the CDR3 is TGCGCCAGCAGGGGGACTGAGAATTACGAGCAGTACTTC. Encoded protein: CASRGTENYEQYF. J is TRBJ2-7 and V is TRBV10-2, with TRBD2 as a possible D gene (6 bases). The CDR3 has 13 residues. Between the trimmed V and J ends, which lost 6 bases and 4 bases, there was a span of 13 bases. CDR1 is WSHSY and CDR2 is SAAADI in the germline V gene.

This clonotype was seen repeatedly, ten times or more. V is TRBV18 and J is TRBJ2-1, with 10 bases matching TRBD2. Trimming removed 7 bases from V and 0 bases from J; junction bases left unmatched: 15. Germline V lookup: CDR1 KGHSH, CDR2 LQKENI. This CDR3 spans 19 amino acids. Written as DNA, the CDR3 is TGTGCCAGCTTTCGATCGAGAGCGGGGGGGCAACGCTCCTACAATGAGCAGTTCTTC. Encoded protein: CASFRSRAGGQRSYNEQFF.

This clonotype was found a few times. CDR3 amino acids: CASSQTGDSSYEQYF. CDR3 DNA sequence: TGCGCCAGCAGCCAGACAGGGGATAGCTCCTACGAGCAGTACTTC. The chain employs TRBV4-1 and TRBJ2-7, with 8 positions matching TRBD1. The length of the CDR3 is 15 residues. With 3 bases clipped from V and 0 bases from J, the junction kept 4 bases outside the gene matches. Germline V lookup: CDR1 MGHRA, CDR2 YSYEKL.

This clonotype turned up a few times. The V and J genes are TRBV4-3 and TRBJ2-3; 11 bases fit TRBD2. The ends lost 1 base at V and 2 bases at J; junction bases unmatched: 8. The CDR3 is made up of 18 amino acids. Looked up from germline, CDR1 is LGHNA and CDR2 is YSLEER. CDR3 loop: CASSQGASGGSLTDTQYF. DNA for the CDR3: TGCGCCAGCAGCCAAGGGGCTAGCGGGGGGTCACTCACAGATACGCAGTATTTT.

This clonotype was detected a few times. The chain combines TRBV6-1 with TRBJ2-1; 7 bases are a match to TRBD1. Germline-derived CDR1 and CDR2 are MNHNS and SASEGT. The CDR3 spans 15 residues. J gave up 3 bases and V 6 bases, and 8 bases lay outside the gene matches. In DNA, the CDR3 is TGTGCCAGCAGCCGACAGGGAAGGAACTACAATGAGCAGTTCTTC. It specifies CASSRQGRNYNEQFF.

This clonotype has more than one count but fewer than ten. The rearrangement uses TRBV7-2 and TRBJ1-4, with 7 bases lining up with TRBD1. This CDR3 spans 14 amino acids. CDR1 is SGHTA and CDR2 is FQGNSA in the germline V gene. The V segment lost 5 bases and the J segment 7 bases; nucleotides outside the gene matches: 7. The CDR3 DNA reads as TGTGCCAGCAGCCAGGGGGGCTGGGGTGAAAAACTGTTTTTT. Residues: CASSQGGWGEKLFF.

The rearrangement uses TRBV7-2 and TRBJ2-5; TRBD2 is a possible D gene (7 bases). The CDR3 contains 16 residues. In germline, CDR1 is SGHTA, CDR2 FQGNSA. Between the trimmed V and J ends, which lost 5 bases and 4 bases, there was a span of 20 bases. CDR3 DNA: TGTGCCAGCAGCCAAACGTATCGGGGGGCATTAGAGACCCAGTACTTC. Amino acid sequence: CASSQTYRGALETQYF.

The sample holds a few counts of this clonotype. This sequence joins TRBV9 and TRBJ2-3, with D possibly TRBD2 on 6 matching bases. Between the trimmed V and J ends, which lost 3 bases and 4 bases, there was a span of 24 bases. The CDR3 length is 18 residues. CDR1 and CDR2 from the germline V gene are SGDLS and YYNGEE. CDR3 sequence: CASSGRLGVRIGADTQYF. The CDR3 region has the DNA TGTGCCAGCAGCGGAAGACTAGGGGTAAGGATCGGGGCAGATACGCAGTATTTT.